The 7 T cell receptor beta chains listed next were all sequenced from one sample in a study of blood T cell repertoires in COVID-19 (dated by TCRdb to about 2020). Receptor libraries were prepared by the immunoSEQ multiplex PCR assay. TCRdb re-hosts the immuneACCESS table, in-frame sequences only. Its copies lack some clones; in the studies checked, an unresolved V gene accounts for under half of them, and the cause for the rest is not known. Present in this sample are about 260,000 clones, 86% of which were seen just once. Over 1.5% of the sample belongs to the ten largest clones. Sequenced material: peripheral blood. These receptors came from a man aged 30 to 45 with active or convalescent COVID-19.

The gene calls are TRBV25-1 and TRBJ1-1; 7 bases match TRBD1. Losses at the gene ends were 4 bases for V and 0 bases for J; bases not matched to a gene: 5. There are 15 residues in the CDR3. The V gene's germline CDR1 is MGHDK and CDR2 SYGVNS. The CDR3 nucleotides are TGTGCCAGCAGTGGGACAGGAGGAATGAACACTGAAGCTTTCTTT. Its protein is CASSGTGGMNTEAFF.

The rearrangement joins TRBV20-1 to TRBJ1-2, with 7 bases aligning to TRBD1. The V gene's germline CDR1 is DFQATT and CDR2 SNEGSKA (reference sequence). The CDR3 covers 13 residues. The trim removed 3 bases at V and 3 bases at J, leaving 4 bases unmatched. The DNA for the CDR3 is TGCAGTGCTAGTCCTCAGGGGGACTATGGCTACACCTTC. Protein product: CSASPQGDYGYTF.

This chain uses TRBV5-1 with TRBJ1-2; TRBD1 agrees at 9 bases. Trimming removed 0 bases from V and 8 bases from J; junction bases left unmatched: 5. In germline, CDR1 is SGHRS, CDR2 YFSETQ. CDR3 length equals 14 residues. The chain's CDR3 is CASSLEVTGGGYTF. The CDR3 DNA reads as TGCGCCAGCAGCTTGGAGGTTACAGGGGGCGGCTACACCTTC.

J is TRBJ2-1 and V is TRBV9; 12 bases agree with TRBD2. Germline-derived CDR1 and CDR2 are SGDLS and YYNGEE. Unmatched junction bases numbered 9, after V lost 4 bases and J lost 7 bases. The CDR3 is 16 amino acids. The CDR3 coding sequence is TGTGCCAGCAGCCTGACTAGCGGGGGCTTGGTGAATGAGCAGTTCTTC. Encoded protein: CASSLTSGGLVNEQFF.

This rearrangement joins TRBV6-2 or TRBV6-3 to TRBJ2-7, with D perhaps matching TRBD2 (5 bases). The length of the CDR3 is 15 residues. Germline V gives CDR1 MNHEY, CDR2 SVGEGT. V gave up 4 bases and J gave up 5 bases, with 18 bases separating them. The CDR3 region is CASSSRARALHEQYF. The CDR3 coding sequence is TGTGCCAGCAGTTCCCGAGCGAGGGCGCTCCACGAGCAGTACTTC.

The chain is built from TRBV5-8 and TRBJ1-1; D not resolved. Trimming removed 0 bases from V and 3 bases from J, with 9 bases in between. The CDR3 runs 14 residues. Germline values: CDR1 SGHTS, CDR2 YDEGEE. As DNA, the CDR3 is TGTGCCAGCAGCTTGGGAGGTTCGGACACTGAAGCTTTCTTT. Amino acid sequence: CASSLGGSDTEAFF.

The chain joins TRBV7-8 to TRBJ1-2, with 9 positions matching TRBD1. CDR1 and CDR2 from the germline V gene are SGHVS and FQNEAQ. The CDR3 is 13 residues long. V gave up 1 base and J gave up 8 bases; unmatched junction bases: 2. CDR3 amino acids: CASSLGTGEGYTF. CDR3 nucleotides: TGTGCCAGCAGCTTAGGGACAGGGGAAGGCTACACCTTC. Complete variable domain (other parts from reference TRBV7-8 and TRBJ1-2): GAGVSQSPRYKVAKRGQDVALRCDPISGHVSLFWYQQALGQGPEFLTYFQNEAQLDKSGLPSDRFFAERPEGSVSTLKIQRTQQEDSAVYLCASSLGTGEGYTFGSGTRLTVV.